This T cell receptor (beta chain) was identified during a study of technical replicates of blood from a few donors. This clone was observed a few times. From germline, CDR1 is SEHNR and CDR2 FQNEAQ (reference sequence). Trimming pared 1 base from V and 6 bases from J, leaving 4 bases between. The length of the CDR3 is 12 residues. This table comes from immunoSEQ multiplex PCR, and its TCRdb copy is limited to in-frame clones, with some not included. This table holds roughly 81,000 clones, 97% found once. This TCR came from a human donor in good health. The chain recombines TRBV7-9 with TRBJ1-5; the D is unclear. Sequencing was carried out using T cells isolated from PBMCs. The CDR3 coding sequence is TGTGCCAGCAGCTTAGGAGGTCAGCCCCAGCATTTT. This codes for CASSLGGQPQHF.